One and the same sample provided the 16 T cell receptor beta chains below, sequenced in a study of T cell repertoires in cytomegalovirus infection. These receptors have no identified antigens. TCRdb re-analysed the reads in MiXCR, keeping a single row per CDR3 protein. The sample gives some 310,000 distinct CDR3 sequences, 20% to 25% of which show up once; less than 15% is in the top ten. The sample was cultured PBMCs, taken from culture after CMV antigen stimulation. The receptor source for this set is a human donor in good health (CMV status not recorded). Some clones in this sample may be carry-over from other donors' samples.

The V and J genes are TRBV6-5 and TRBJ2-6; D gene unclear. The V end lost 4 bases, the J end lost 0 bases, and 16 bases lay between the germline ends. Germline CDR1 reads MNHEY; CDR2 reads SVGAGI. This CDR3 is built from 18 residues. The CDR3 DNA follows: TGTGCCAGCAGTTGGTTTGGCAGAGCTGGCTCTGGGGCCAACGTCCTGACTTTC. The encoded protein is CASSWFGRAGSGANVLTF.

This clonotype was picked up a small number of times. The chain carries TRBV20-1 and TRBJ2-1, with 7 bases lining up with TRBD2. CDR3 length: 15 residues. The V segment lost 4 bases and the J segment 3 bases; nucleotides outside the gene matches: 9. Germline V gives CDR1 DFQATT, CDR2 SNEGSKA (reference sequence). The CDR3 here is CSANSMSGVYNEQFF. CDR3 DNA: TGCAGTGCTAACTCCATGAGCGGGGTCTACAATGAGCAGTTCTTC.

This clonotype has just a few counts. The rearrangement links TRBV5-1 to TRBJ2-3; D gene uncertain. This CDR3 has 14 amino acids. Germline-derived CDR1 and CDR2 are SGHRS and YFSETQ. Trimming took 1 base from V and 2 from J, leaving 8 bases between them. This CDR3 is CASSLSDFTDTQYF. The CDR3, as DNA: TGCGCCAGCAGCTTGTCGGATTTCACAGATACGCAGTATTTT.

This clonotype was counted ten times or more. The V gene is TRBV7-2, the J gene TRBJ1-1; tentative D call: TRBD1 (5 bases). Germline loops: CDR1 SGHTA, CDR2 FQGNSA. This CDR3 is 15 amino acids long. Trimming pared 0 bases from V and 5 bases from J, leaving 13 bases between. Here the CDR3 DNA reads TGTGCCAGCAGCTTAGCGAATCGGGGGGTAACTGAAGCTTTCTTT. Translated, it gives CASSLANRGVTEAFF.

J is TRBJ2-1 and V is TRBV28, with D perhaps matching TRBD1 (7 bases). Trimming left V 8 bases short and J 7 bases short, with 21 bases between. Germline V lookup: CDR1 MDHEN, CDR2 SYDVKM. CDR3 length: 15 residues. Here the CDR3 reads CASALLGGAGNEQFF. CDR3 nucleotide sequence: TGTGCCAGCGCTCTCCTAGGGGGCGCGGGGAATGAGCAGTTCTTC.

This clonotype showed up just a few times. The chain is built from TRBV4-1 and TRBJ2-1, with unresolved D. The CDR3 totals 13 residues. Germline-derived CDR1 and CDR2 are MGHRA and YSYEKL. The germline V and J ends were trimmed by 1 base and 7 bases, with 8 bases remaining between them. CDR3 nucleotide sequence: TGCGCCAGCAGCCAAGGGGGTCAGAATGAGCAGTTCTTC. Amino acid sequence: CASSQGGQNEQFF.

This CDR3 reads CASSFTGKAFF. In DNA, the CDR3 is TGTGCCAGCAGCTTTACAGGGAAAGCTTTCTTT. The chain employs TRBV7-9 and TRBJ1-1; D is possibly TRBD1 (6 bases). The V gene's germline CDR1 is SEHNR and CDR2 FQNEAQ (reference sequence). The ends were cut back, 3 bases at V and 9 bases at J, with 8 bases in the middle. This CDR3 has 11 amino acids. Drawing the rest from reference TRBV7-9 and TRBJ1-1, the complete variable domain is DTGVSQNPRHKITKRGQNVTFRCDPISEHNRLYWYRQTLGQGPEFLTYFQNEAQLEKSRLLSDRFSAERPKGSFSTLEIQRTEQGDSAMYLCASSFTGKAFFGQGTRLTVV.

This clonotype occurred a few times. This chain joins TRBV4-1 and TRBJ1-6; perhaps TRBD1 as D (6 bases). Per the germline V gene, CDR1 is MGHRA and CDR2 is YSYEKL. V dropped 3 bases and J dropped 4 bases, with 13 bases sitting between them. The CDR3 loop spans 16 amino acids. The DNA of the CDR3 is TGCGCCAGCAGCCAGCAGACAGGCGGATATAATTCACCCCTCCACTTT. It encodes CASSQQTGGYNSPLHF.

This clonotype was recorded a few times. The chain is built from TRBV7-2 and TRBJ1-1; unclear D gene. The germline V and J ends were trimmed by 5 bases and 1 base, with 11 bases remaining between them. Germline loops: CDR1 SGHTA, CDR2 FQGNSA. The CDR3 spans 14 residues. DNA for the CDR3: TGTGCCAGCAGCCAACCTTTAGGGAACACTGAAGCTTTCTTT. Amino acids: CASSQPLGNTEAFF.

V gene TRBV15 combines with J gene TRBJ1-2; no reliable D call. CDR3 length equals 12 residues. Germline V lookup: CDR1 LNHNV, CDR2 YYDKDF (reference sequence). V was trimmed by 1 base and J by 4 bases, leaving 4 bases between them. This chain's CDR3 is CATSRGTYGYTF. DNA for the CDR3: TGTGCCACCAGCAGAGGTACCTATGGCTACACCTTC.

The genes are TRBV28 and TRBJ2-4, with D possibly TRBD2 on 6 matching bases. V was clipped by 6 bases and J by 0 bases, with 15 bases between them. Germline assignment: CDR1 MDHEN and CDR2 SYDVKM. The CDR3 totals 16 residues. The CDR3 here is CASSFAVGLAKNIQYF. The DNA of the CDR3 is TGTGCCAGCAGCTTTGCCGTGGGACTAGCCAAAAACATTCAGTACTTC.

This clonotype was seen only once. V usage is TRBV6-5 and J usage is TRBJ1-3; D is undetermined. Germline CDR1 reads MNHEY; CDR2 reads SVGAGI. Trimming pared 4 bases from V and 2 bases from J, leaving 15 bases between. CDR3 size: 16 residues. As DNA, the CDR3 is TGTGCCAGCAGTTCACTCAGGAGGAGCACTGGAAACACCATATATTTT. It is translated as CASSSLRRSTGNTIYF.

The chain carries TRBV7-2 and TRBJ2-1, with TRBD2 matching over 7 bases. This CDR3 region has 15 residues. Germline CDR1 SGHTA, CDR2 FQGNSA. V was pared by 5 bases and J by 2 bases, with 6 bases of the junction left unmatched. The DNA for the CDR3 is TGTGCCAGCAGCCCCTGGCTAGCGGCCTACAATGAGCAGTTCTTC. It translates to CASSPWLAAYNEQFF. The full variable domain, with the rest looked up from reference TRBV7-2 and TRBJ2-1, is GAGVSQSPSNKVTEKGKDVELRCDPISGHTALYWYRQSLGQGLEFLIYFQGNSAPDKSGLPSDRFSAERTGGSVSTLTIQRTQQEDSAVYLCASSPWLAAYNEQFFGPGTRLTVL.

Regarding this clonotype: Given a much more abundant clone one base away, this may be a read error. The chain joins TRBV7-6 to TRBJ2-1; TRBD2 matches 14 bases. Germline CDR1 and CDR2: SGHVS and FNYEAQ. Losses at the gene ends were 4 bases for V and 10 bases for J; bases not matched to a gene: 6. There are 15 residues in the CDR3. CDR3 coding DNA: TGTGCCAGCAGCTCCGGACTAGCGGGAGGCTGGGAGCAGTTCTTC. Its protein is CASSSGLAGGWEQFF.

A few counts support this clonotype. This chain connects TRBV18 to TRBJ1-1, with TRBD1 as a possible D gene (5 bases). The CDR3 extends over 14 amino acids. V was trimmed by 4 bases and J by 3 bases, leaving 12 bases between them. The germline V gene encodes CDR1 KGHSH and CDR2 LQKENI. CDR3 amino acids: CASSLLKGHTEAFF. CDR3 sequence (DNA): TGTGCCAGCTCACTTCTAAAGGGGCACACTGAAGCTTTCTTT.

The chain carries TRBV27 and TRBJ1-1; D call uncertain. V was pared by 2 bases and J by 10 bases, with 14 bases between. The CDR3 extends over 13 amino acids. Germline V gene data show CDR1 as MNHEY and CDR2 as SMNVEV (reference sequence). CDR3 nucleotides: TGTGCCAGCAGTTTAATCGGACCTGAGGGAGCTTTCTTT. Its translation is CASSLIGPEGAFF.